This T cell receptor beta chain was sequenced in a study of response to subunit inactivated influenza vaccine. TCRdb re-called the RT-PCR reads through MiXCR, storing one row per CDR3 protein. The table records around 540,000 distinct CDR3 sequences, approximately 12% of them present only once. The germline CDR1 and CDR2 sequences are KGHSH and LQKENI. V dropped 2 bases and J dropped 5 bases, with 7 bases sitting between them. CDR3 length: 14 amino acids. A few counts support this clonotype. The V gene is TRBV18, the J gene TRBJ1-6, with D unclear. The clonotype comes from a man aged 50-59 years who received an inactivated influenza vaccine. The sequencing used PBMCs from blood, collected on the day of vaccination. CDR3 nucleotide sequence: TGTGCCAGCTCACCAACAGTCGATAATTCACCCCTCCACTTT. This translates into CASSPTVDNSPLHF.